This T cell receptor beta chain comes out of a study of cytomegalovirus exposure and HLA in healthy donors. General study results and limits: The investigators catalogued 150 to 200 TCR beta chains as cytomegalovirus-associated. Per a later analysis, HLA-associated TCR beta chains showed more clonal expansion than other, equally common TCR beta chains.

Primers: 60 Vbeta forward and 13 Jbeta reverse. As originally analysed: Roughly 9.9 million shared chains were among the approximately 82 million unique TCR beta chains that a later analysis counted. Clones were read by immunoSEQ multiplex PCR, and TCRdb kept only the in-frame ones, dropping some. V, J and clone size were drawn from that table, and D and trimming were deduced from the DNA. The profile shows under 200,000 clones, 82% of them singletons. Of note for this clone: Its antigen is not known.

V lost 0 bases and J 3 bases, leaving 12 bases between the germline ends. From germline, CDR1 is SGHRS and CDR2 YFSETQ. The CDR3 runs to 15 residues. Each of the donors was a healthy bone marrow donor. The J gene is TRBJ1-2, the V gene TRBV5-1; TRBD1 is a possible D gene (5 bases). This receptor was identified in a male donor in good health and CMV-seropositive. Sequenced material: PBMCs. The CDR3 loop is CASSLVGGKDYGYTF. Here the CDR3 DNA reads TGCGCCAGCAGCTTGGTTGGGGGGAAGGACTATGGCTACACCTTC. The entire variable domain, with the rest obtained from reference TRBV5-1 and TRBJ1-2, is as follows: KAGVTQTPRYLIKTRGQQVTLSCSPISGHRSVSWYQQTPGQGLQFLFEYFSETQRNKGNFPGRFSGRQFSNSRSEMNVSTLELGDSALYLCASSLVGGKDYGYTFGSGTRLTVV.